The entry below describes one T cell receptor beta chain. Losses at the gene ends were 7 bases for V and 4 bases for J; bases not matched to a gene: 8. CDR1 and CDR2 from the germline V gene are MNHEY and SVGEGT. The CDR3 has 15 amino acids. The data originate from a study of early T cells in non-severe SARS-CoV-2 infection. TCRdb redid the calling of the 5' RACE reads with MiXCR, one entry per CDR3 protein. The sample has some 120,000 distinct CDR3 sequences; 15% are singletons. Sequencing was performed on whole blood. This clonotype was sampled from an adult who was a healthcare worker with PCR-confirmed SARS-CoV-2 infection or an uninfected control (not recorded which). The V gene is TRBV6-2 or TRBV6-3, the J gene TRBJ2-1; TRBD1 matches at 9 bases. CDR3 bases: TGTGCCAGCACCGGGACAGGGAGGAATTACAATGAGCAGTTCTTC. It translates to CASTGTGRNYNEQFF.